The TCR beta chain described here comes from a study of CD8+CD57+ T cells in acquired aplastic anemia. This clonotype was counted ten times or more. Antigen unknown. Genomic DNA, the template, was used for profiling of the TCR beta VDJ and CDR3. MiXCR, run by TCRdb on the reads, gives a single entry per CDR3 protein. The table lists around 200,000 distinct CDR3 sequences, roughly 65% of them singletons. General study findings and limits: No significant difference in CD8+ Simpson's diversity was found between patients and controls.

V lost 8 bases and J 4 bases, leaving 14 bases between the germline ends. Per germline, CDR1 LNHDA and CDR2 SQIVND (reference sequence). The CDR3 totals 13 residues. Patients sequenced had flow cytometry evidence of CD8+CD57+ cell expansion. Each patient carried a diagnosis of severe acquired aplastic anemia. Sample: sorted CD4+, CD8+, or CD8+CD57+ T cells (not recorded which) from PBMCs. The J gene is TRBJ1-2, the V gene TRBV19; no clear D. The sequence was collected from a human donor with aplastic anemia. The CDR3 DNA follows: TGTGCCAGTGACCCCCACGGAGCCTATGGCTACACCTTC. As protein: CASDPHGAYGYTF.